These 20 T cell receptor beta chains were sequenced from one sample in a study of blood T cell repertoires in COVID-19. Sequenced by immunoSEQ multiplex PCR; TCRdb stores in-frame clones only, minus some. The table records about 49,000 clones, about 76% of them present only once. Sample: peripheral blood. These receptors originate from a woman of 80 years or more with COVID-19, enrolled during active disease.

The CDR3 reads CAWSFHRENTEAFF. The CDR3 bases are TGTGCCTGGAGCTTCCACAGGGAGAACACTGAAGCTTTCTTT. This chain uses TRBV30 with TRBJ1-1; the D gene is possibly TRBD1 (6 bases). Deletions cut 3 bases from V and 1 base from J, with 12 bases between. This CDR3 comprises 14 residues. Germline CDR1 and CDR2: GTSNPN and SVGIG (reference sequence). Supplemented by reference TRBV30 and TRBJ1-1, the full variable domain reads SQTIHQWPATLVQPVGSPLSLECTVEGTSNPNLYWYRQAAGRGLQLLFYSVGIGQISSEVPQNLSASRPQDRQFILSSKKLLLSDSGFYLCAWSFHRENTEAFFGQGTRLTVV.

The count of this clone is one. V usage is TRBV21-1 and J usage is TRBJ1-5. TRBV21-1 is given as a pseudogene. This CDR3 is built from 15 residues. The CDR3: CASSTRPELNQPQHF. In DNA, the CDR3 is TGTGCCAGCAGCACCCGCCCTGAACTGAATCAGCCCCAGCATTTT.

V is TRBV10-3 and J is TRBJ2-1, with TRBD2 identical over 8 bases. J was trimmed by 7 bases and V by 0 bases; bases with no gene match: 2. Germline-derived CDR1 and CDR2 are ENHRY and SYGVKD. The length of the CDR3 is 14 residues. This CDR3 is CAISESSGINEQFF. The CDR3 bases are TGTGCCATCAGTGAGTCTAGCGGGATTAATGAGCAGTTCTTC.

This chain uses TRBV27 with TRBJ1-2; 8 nucleotides align to TRBD1. J was trimmed by 4 bases and V by 5 bases; bases with no gene match: 15. Per germline, CDR1 MNHEY and CDR2 SMNVEV (reference sequence). The CDR3 sequence is 17 residues long. DNA of the CDR3: TGTGCCAGCAGTCAGAAACTCGGACAGGGAGGAACCTATGGCTACACCTTC. Amino acid sequence: CASSQKLGQGGTYGYTF.

V usage is TRBV3-1 (or the pseudogene TRBV3-2) and J usage is TRBJ2-3; D remains unclear. Germline V gene lookup returns CDR1 LGHDT and CDR2 YNNKEL (reference sequence). The CDR3 runs 12 residues. Trimming removed 1 base at V and 6 bases at J, with 5 bases between. CDR3 DNA: TGTGCCAGCAGCCAAGTCCGGGATACGCAGTATTTT. It encodes CASSQVRDTQYF.

The V gene is TRBV19, the J gene TRBJ1-5; 9 nucleotides align to TRBD1. The ends lost 8 bases at V and 0 bases at J; junction bases unmatched: 8. Germline V gene lookup returns CDR1 LNHDA and CDR2 SQIVND (reference sequence). CDR3 length equals 16 residues. This chain's CDR3 is CASSPGQGYSNQPQHF. The CDR3, as DNA: TGTGCCAGTTCACCTGGACAGGGGTATAGCAATCAGCCCCAGCATTTT.

The CDR3 spells CASSYQAGSPLHF. CDR3 in DNA: TGTGCCAGCAGCTACCAGGCGGGTTCACCCCTCCACTTT. The chain uses TRBV7-6 and TRBJ1-6; no firm D call. CDR1 is SGHVS, CDR2 FNYEAQ, per germline. V was pared by 4 bases and J by 9 bases, with 10 bases between. This CDR3 has 13 residues.

The gene calls are TRBV30 and TRBJ2-1; 10 nucleotides agree with TRBD2. J gave up 6 bases and V 1 base, and 3 bases lay outside the gene matches. CDR1 GTSNPN and CDR2 SVGIG come from the germline V gene (reference sequence). The CDR3 runs to 14 residues. CDR3 in amino acids: CAWSASGRANEQFF. The CDR3 DNA is TGTGCCTGGAGTGCGAGCGGGAGGGCCAATGAGCAGTTCTTC.

The chain combines TRBV10-3 with TRBJ1-2; D unresolved. The length of the CDR3 is 12 residues. V lost 3 bases and J lost 1, with 3 bases in between. Per germline, CDR1 ENHRY and CDR2 SYGVKD. The CDR3 coding sequence is TGTGCCATCAGTGACAGTAACTATGGCTACACCTTC. It encodes CAISDSNYGYTF.

This clone showed up just a few times. The genes are TRBV19 and TRBJ2-5; 14 bases align to TRBD2. The CDR3 has 15 residues. V was clipped by 7 bases and J by 7 bases; unmatched bases: 8. Per the germline V gene, CDR1 is LNHDA and CDR2 is SQIVND (reference sequence). The CDR3 coding sequence is TGTGCCAGTATGGGGACTAGCGGGAGTCGGATGACCCAGTACTTC. Amino acid sequence: CASMGTSGSRMTQYF.

The CDR3 bases are TGCAGCGTTGATAGGGGTTTCACAGCTTTCTTT. Its translation is CSVDRGFTAFF. The rearrangement uses TRBV29-1 and TRBJ1-1; a weak D match, TRBD1 (5 bases). Trimming pared 3 bases from V and 10 bases from J, leaving 12 bases between. Per germline, CDR1 SQVTM and CDR2 ANQGSEA. This CDR3 has 11 amino acids.

The J gene is TRBJ2-3, the V gene TRBV19; TRBD1 matches at 7 bases. V lost 7 bases to trimming and J lost 2 bases; unmatched junction nucleotides: 3. CDR1 and CDR2 from the germline V gene are LNHDA and SQIVND (reference sequence). CDR3 length: 13 amino acids. In DNA form, the CDR3 reads TGTGCCAGTACACAGGGGCCCACAGATACGCAGTATTTT. This sequence encodes CASTQGPTDTQYF.

This clone has only a few counts. The chain is built from TRBV5-4 and TRBJ2-5, with 9 positions matching TRBD2. V trimming: 0 bases; J trimming: 5 bases; junction bases outside the gene matches: 5. CDR3 length: 15 amino acids. Per the germline V gene, CDR1 is SGHNT and CDR2 is YYREEE (reference sequence). In DNA, the CDR3 is TGTGCCAGCAGCTTGGCGGGCGGGAGGGGGGAGACCCAGTACTTC. Translation: CASSLAGGRGETQYF.

This clone was counted between two and nine times. The V and J genes are TRBV18 and TRBJ2-2, with a tentative D call TRBD2 (6 bases). This CDR3 contains 16 residues. V was cut by 0 bases and J by 2 bases, with 10 bases left in between. Germline assignment: CDR1 KGHSH and CDR2 LQKENI. As DNA, the CDR3 is TGTGCCAGCTCACCACCTCTCGGGAGAAACACCGGGGAGCTGTTTTTT. Its protein product is CASSPPLGRNTGELFF. The full variable domain, its missing parts supplied by reference TRBV18 and TRBJ2-2, is NAGVMQNPRHLVRRRGQEARLRCSPMKGHSHVYWYRQLPEEGLKFMVYLQKENIIDESGMPKERFSAEFPKEGPSILRIQQVVRGDSAAYFCASSPPLGRNTGELFFGEGSRLTVL.

The chain joins TRBV18 to TRBJ2-7; 11 bases line up with TRBD1. The germline gives CDR1 KGHSH, CDR2 LQKENI. Trimming removed 6 bases from V and 7 bases from J; junction bases left unmatched: 8. The CDR3 consists of 14 residues. The CDR3 sequence is CASSRGQGAEEQYF. The CDR3 DNA follows: TGTGCCAGCTCTCGTGGACAGGGGGCAGAGGAGCAGTACTTC.

The V call is TRBV6-5, the J call TRBJ2-1; 12 bases agree with TRBD2. V lost 5 bases, J lost 1 base, and 0 bases stayed unmatched. The CDR3 runs to 15 residues. Germline CDR1 reads MNHEY; CDR2 reads SVGAGI. The CDR3 DNA reads as TGTGCCAGCAGTACTAGCGGGAGGTCCTACAATGAGCAGTTCTTC. It codes for CASSTSGRSYNEQFF.

This sequence joins TRBV30 and TRBJ2-2; a weak D match, TRBD1 (5 bases). Germline V gene sequence: CDR1 GTSNPN, CDR2 SVGIG (reference sequence). V lost 0 bases to trimming and J lost 0 bases, with 11 bases between them. The CDR3 extends over 16 amino acids. This CDR3 is CAWSVATAANTGELFF. The CDR3 bases are TGTGCCTGGAGTGTGGCGACAGCCGCGAACACCGGGGAGCTGTTTTTT.

The rearrangement links TRBV11-2 to TRBJ1-1; D possibly corresponds to TRBD1 (6 bases). V was shortened by 4 bases and J by 6 bases, with 21 bases between the two germline ends. The CDR3 is 16 amino acids. Germline V CDR1 and CDR2: SGHAT, FQNNGV. The DNA for the CDR3 is TGTGCCAGCAGCTCAAATGGGGCCAGGGGTATCGCTGAAGCTTTCTTT. As protein: CASSSNGARGIAEAFF.

The chain carries TRBV11-2 and TRBJ1-2; no firm D call. Germline V gene sequence: CDR1 SGHAT, CDR2 FQNNGV. This CDR3 region has 14 residues. The V and J ends lost 3 bases and 2 bases respectively, with 10 bases between them. The CDR3 is CASSLGRPNYGYTF. CDR3 DNA sequence: TGTGCCAGCAGCTTGGGCAGACCCAACTATGGCTACACCTTC.

This chain joins TRBV19 and TRBJ1-2, with 9 positions matching TRBD1. Germline V CDR1 and CDR2: LNHDA, SQIVND (reference sequence). Trimming at V came to 6 bases and at J to 14 bases, leaving 7 bases not matched to a gene. The CDR3 totals 11 residues. The CDR3 protein is CASREQGALTF. The DNA of the CDR3 is TGTGCCAGTAGGGAACAGGGGGCGCTGACCTTC.